What follows is one T cell receptor (gamma chain) and its context. The antigen remains undetermined. Compared with germline, one end of the junction differs, possibly owing to a read error. The record originates from a study of Vδ1+ human thymocytes. Study-wide results and caveats: In the thymus, TRG and TRD repertoires looked highly polyclonal with Gaussian CDR3 lengths.

There are 15 residues in the CDR3. Germline V lookup: CDR1 EGSTGY, CDR2 YDSYTSSV. Sequences come from RNA converted to cDNA by reverse transcription. The CDR3 regions were amplified by multiplex PCR from V-gene primers to a constant-region primer. TCRdb re-processed the multiplex PCR reads using CATT. Among roughly 24,000 gamma-chain clones, roughly 13% were seen once, and the ten largest hold 1.5% to 2%. The rearrangement links TRGV4 to TRGJP1. The origin of this receptor is a child less than two years old who had congenital heart surgery. Input material: Vdelta1+ gamma-delta thymocytes from the thymus. Indicated subset: FACS-sorted CD3+ TCRalphabeta- TCRVdelta1+ TCRVdelta2- thymocytes. The CDR3 DNA sequence: TGTGCCACCTGGAATGGGTATACCACTGGTTGGTTCAAGATATTT. Translating it yields CATWNGYTTGWFKIF.